The next 15 T cell receptor beta chains were all read from a single sample in a study of OX40 agonist ivuxolimab in advanced cancers. Here immunoSEQ multiplex PCR was the method, and the copy in TCRdb shows in-frame clones only, minus some. Of nearly 80,000 clones listed, around 90% are singletons. The sequences come from CD4+ or CD8+ T cells sorted from blood, collected in a trial of the OX40 agonist ivuxolimab. The receptors originated from an adult with an advanced solid tumor such as melanoma, head and neck, liver or kidney cancer.

The V gene is TRBV10-3, the J gene TRBJ2-1; D possibly corresponds to TRBD2 (6 bases). The CDR3 extends over 14 amino acids. V shed 7 bases and J shed 0 bases, with 10 bases lying between them. The germline V gene encodes CDR1 ENHRY and CDR2 SYGVKD. The CDR3 sequence is CAITETSSYNEQFF. The CDR3 DNA is TGTGCCATCACCGAGACTAGCTCCTACAATGAGCAGTTCTTC.

J is TRBJ1-1 and V is TRBV5-1; TRBD1 is a possible D gene (5 bases). Germline V gives CDR1 SGHRS, CDR2 YFSETQ. The CDR3 extends over 14 amino acids. V was pared by 3 bases and J by 4 bases, with 13 bases between. The CDR3 nucleotides are TGCGCCAGCAGCTGGGGCGGGGAGGGCACTGAAGCTTTCTTT. Encoded protein: CASSWGGEGTEAFF.

V is TRBV18 and J is TRBJ2-2; no clear D gene. This CDR3 is built from 13 residues. Per the germline V gene, CDR1 is KGHSH and CDR2 is LQKENI. V gave up 3 bases and J gave up 4 bases, with 6 bases separating them. The CDR3 loop is CASSPGGTGELFF. CDR3 nucleotide sequence: TGTGCCAGCTCACCGGGTGGCACCGGGGAGCTGTTTTTT.

This sequence joins TRBV7-3 and TRBJ2-2; a weak D match, TRBD2 (5 bases). V was cut by 5 bases and J by 5 bases, with 18 bases left in between. Germline V lookup: CDR1 SGHTA, CDR2 FQGTGA. This CDR3 spans 16 amino acids. This CDR3 is CASSPYGYSETGELFF. CDR3 nucleotides: TGTGCCAGCAGCCCGTACGGGTATAGCGAGACCGGGGAGCTGTTTTTT.

In DNA form, the CDR3 reads TGCGCCAGCAGGGGACTAGCGGGGTGGAACAATGAGCAGTTCTTC. Its translation is CASRGLAGWNNEQFF. The genes are TRBV5-1 and TRBJ2-1, with TRBD2 matching 13 bases. The V gene's germline CDR1 is SGHRS and CDR2 YFSETQ. This CDR3 has 15 amino acids. V lost 5 bases to trimming and J lost 5 bases; unmatched junction nucleotides: 4.

This sequence joins TRBV4-1 and TRBJ1-4; a weak D match, TRBD1 (6 bases). The CDR3 length is 15 residues. Between the trimmed V and J ends, which lost 6 bases and 0 bases, there was a span of 11 bases. Per germline, CDR1 MGHRA and CDR2 YSYEKL. The CDR3 DNA sequence: TGCGCCAGCAGGGGCAGGGGTGCAACTAATGAAAAACTGTTTTTT. It translates to CASRGRGATNEKLFF.

This rearrangement joins TRBV6-6 to TRBJ2-1, with D possibly TRBD1 on 6 matching bases. CDR3 length: 16 amino acids. Trimming took off 2 bases at V and 0 bases at J, with 11 bases between the two ends. Germline CDR1 reads MNHNY; CDR2 reads SVGAGI (reference sequence). This chain's CDR3 is CASSYGGSSSYNEQFF. In nucleotides, the CDR3 is TGTGCCAGCAGTTACGGGGGCTCGTCCTCCTACAATGAGCAGTTCTTC.

The chain employs TRBV30 and TRBJ1-1; TRBD1 aligns across 12 bases. CDR1 is GTSNPN and CDR2 is SVGIG in the germline V gene (reference sequence). Trimming took 4 bases from V and 5 from J; bases not matched to a gene: 8. This CDR3 has 15 amino acids. The CDR3 bases are TGTGCCTGGACTTGGGACAGGGGGCGAGGAACTGAAGCTTTCTTT. Its protein product is CAWTWDRGRGTEAFF.

This clone has just one count. The chain uses TRBV2 and TRBJ1-2; a possible D gene is TRBD1 (6 bases). CDR3 length: 14 residues. Trimming removed 5 bases at V and 8 bases at J, with 18 bases between. Germline V gene sequence: CDR1 SNHLY, CDR2 FYNNEI. The CDR3 DNA reads TGTGCCAGCAGTCGGGACAATCCCAAGGGGGGCTACACCTTC. Residues: CASSRDNPKGGYTF.

The chain combines TRBV7-9 with TRBJ2-7, with D unclear. The germline V gene has CDR1 SEHNR and CDR2 FQNEAQ (reference sequence). This CDR3 comprises 12 residues. The ends were cut back, 5 bases at V and 7 bases at J, with 12 bases in the middle. The CDR3 DNA reads as TGTGCCAGCAGCCCAGTCCTGATTGAGCAGTACTTC. It is translated as CASSPVLIEQYF.

This sequence joins TRBV2 and TRBJ2-7, with 10 bases matching TRBD1. V gave up 4 bases and J gave up 6 bases; unmatched junction bases: 3. The CDR3 is 13 residues long. The V gene's germline CDR1 is SNHLY and CDR2 FYNNEI. CDR3 coding DNA: TGTGCCAGCAGTGGGGACAGGGGAATCGAGCAGTACTTC. Its translation is CASSGDRGIEQYF.

J is TRBJ2-3 and V is TRBV28; TRBD1 matches 7 bases. Looked up from germline, CDR1 is MDHEN and CDR2 is SYDVKM. V trimming: 3 bases; J trimming: 2 bases; junction bases outside the gene matches: 11. This CDR3 is built from 17 residues. CDR3: CASSFLTLGQITDTQYF. For the CDR3, the DNA is TGTGCCAGCAGTTTCCTCACTTTGGGACAGATCACAGATACGCAGTATTTT.

The rearrangement links TRBV6-5 to TRBJ1-1, with a possible D match to TRBD1 (6 bases). Germline V lookup: CDR1 MNHEY, CDR2 SVGAGI. The CDR3 is 14 amino acids. Trimming took 0 bases from V and 7 from J, leaving 12 bases between them. The CDR3 is CASSYSRGRDEAFF. CDR3 bases: TGTGCCAGCAGTTACTCGCGGGGGCGTGATGAAGCTTTCTTT.

This clone has just one count. The V call is TRBV6-5, the J call TRBJ1-2; weak D call: TRBD1 (6 bases). The CDR3 sequence is 13 residues long. V was trimmed by 5 bases and J by 8 bases, leaving 15 bases between them. Germline loops: CDR1 MNHEY, CDR2 SVGAGI. DNA for the CDR3: TGTGCCAGCAGTCTCCACAGGGACCAGGGCTACACCTTC. Its protein product is CASSLHRDQGYTF.

This rearrangement joins TRBV30 to TRBJ2-1, with TRBD2 matching over 7 bases. V lost 3 bases and J lost 6; bases outside the gene matches: 5. The germline V gene has CDR1 GTSNPN and CDR2 SVGIG (reference sequence). The length of the CDR3 is 13 residues. The CDR3 DNA reads TGTGCCTGGAGGCCATGGGGGGGCAATGAGCAGTTCTTC. As protein: CAWRPWGGNEQFF. Full variable domain (missing parts from reference TRBV30 and TRBJ2-1): SQTIHQWPATLVQPVGSPLSLECTVEGTSNPNLYWYRQAAGRGLQLLFYSVGIGQISSEVPQNLSASRPQDRQFILSSKKLLLSDSGFYLCAWRPWGGNEQFFGPGTRLTVL.